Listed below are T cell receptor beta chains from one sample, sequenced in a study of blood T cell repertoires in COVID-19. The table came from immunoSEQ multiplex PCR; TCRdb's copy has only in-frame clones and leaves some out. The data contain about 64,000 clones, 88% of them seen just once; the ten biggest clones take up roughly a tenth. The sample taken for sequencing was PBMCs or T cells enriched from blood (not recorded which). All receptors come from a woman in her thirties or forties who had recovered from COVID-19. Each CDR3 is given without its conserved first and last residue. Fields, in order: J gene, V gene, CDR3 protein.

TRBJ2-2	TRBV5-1	ASSVGQGTRELF
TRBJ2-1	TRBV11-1	ASSLNEVAEQF
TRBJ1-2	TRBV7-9	ASSLAMDGVGYT
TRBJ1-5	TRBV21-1	ASSKRRGAVSNQPQH
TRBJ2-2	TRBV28	ASSSPAGEANTGELF
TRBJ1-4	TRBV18	ASSPRQGLGEKLF
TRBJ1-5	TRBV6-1	ASSDDRGSGQPQH
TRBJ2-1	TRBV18	ASSPLGGGMSYNEQF
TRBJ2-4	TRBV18	ASSQIENLAKNIQY
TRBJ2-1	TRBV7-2	ASSSWSYNEQF
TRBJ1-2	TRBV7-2	ASSLAGDRVWGYT
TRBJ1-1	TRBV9	ASSVSGSTEAF
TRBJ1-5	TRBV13	ASSLGQAGQPQH
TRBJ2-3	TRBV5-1	ASSFVGGGAVTDTQY
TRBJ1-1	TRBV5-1	ASSLGRQNTEAF
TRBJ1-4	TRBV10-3	ATSRQIGEKLF
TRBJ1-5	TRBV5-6	ASSLAGGSGSNQPQH
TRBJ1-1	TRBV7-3	ASSLTGGTEAF
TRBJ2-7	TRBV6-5	ASSYSRYRGHEQY
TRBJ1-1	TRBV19	ASSRGLGDTEAF
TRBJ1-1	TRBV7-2	ASSLVRFGYTEAF
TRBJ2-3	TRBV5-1	ASSLGHRTDTQY
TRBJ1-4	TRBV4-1	ASSQGQGATNEKLF
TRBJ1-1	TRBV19	ASRLTGAQNTEAF
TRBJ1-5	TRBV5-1	ASSPWDTSKEPQH
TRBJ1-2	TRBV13	ASSFKDRANYGYT
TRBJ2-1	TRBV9	ASSVARGEQF
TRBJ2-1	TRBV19	ATFGQYNEQF
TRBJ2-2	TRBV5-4	ASSWARDRATGELF
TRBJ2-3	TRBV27	ASSLGRSTDTQY
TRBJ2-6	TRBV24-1	ATSDLGAGSGANVLT
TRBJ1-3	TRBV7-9	ASSIGGTGNTIY
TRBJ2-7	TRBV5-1	ASSLAGLQAQIYEQY
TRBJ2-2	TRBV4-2	ASSQDGLNTGELF
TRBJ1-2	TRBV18	ASSHTDYGYT
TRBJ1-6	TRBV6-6	ASSYQKLGPGQHNSPLH
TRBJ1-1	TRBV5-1	ASSLGATGLRNTEAF
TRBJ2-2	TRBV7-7	ASSQDRGGTGELF
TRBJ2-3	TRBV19	ASSIPGGRHDTQY
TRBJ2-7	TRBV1	TSSPLGHQPYEQY
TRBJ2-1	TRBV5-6	ASSTRSGYNEQF
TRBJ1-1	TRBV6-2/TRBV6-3	ASSKEWRIAF
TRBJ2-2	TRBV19	ATDHRLAGGHSNTGELF
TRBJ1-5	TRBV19	ASSEQGLGSQPQH
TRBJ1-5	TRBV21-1	ASSSNRGRNQPQH
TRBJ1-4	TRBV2	ASREGRQGGEKLF
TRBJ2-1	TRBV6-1	ASSEGLAGLPRNEQF
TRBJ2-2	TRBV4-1	ASTLATGTAGELF
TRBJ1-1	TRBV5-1	ASSLAGQGAEAF
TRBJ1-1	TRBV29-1	SVTQGRTEAF
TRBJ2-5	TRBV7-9	ASSFAQETQETQY
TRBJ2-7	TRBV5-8	ASSSRGRVSNEQY